The TCR beta chain described here comes from a study of blood T cell repertoires in COVID-19. V lost 0 bases and J 0 bases, leaving 4 bases between the germline ends. Germline lookup yields CDR1 SGHRS and CDR2 YFSETQ. The CDR3 extends over 14 amino acids. Sequencing was performed with immunoSEQ multiplex PCR; in TCRdb, only in-frame clones are kept and a portion is missing. The table includes more than 250,000 clones, roughly 84% detected once. Sequenced: peripheral blood. The chain is built from TRBV5-1 and TRBJ1-3; no firm D call. This sequence was found in a man in his fifties or sixties with active or convalescent COVID-19. The CDR3 region has the DNA TGCGCCAGCAGCTTGGATCTCTCTGGAAACACCATATATTTT. Residues: CASSLDLSGNTIYF.